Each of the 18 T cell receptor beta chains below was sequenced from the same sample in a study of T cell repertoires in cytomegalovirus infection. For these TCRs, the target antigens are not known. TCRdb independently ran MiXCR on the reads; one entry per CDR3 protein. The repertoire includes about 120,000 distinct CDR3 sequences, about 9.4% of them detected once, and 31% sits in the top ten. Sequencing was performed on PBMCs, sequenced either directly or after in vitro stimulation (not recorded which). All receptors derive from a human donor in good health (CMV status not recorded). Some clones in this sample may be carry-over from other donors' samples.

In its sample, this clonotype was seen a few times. As DNA, the CDR3 is TGTGCCAGCGGAGCGGGAAGAAGTTATTACAATGAGCAGTTCTTC. This encodes CASGAGRSYYNEQFF. The gene calls are TRBV6-5 and TRBJ2-1; TRBD2 agrees at 7 bases. Germline V gene sequence: CDR1 MNHEY, CDR2 SVGAGI. CDR3 length: 15 amino acids. With 8 bases clipped from V and 4 bases from J, the junction kept 11 bases outside the gene matches.

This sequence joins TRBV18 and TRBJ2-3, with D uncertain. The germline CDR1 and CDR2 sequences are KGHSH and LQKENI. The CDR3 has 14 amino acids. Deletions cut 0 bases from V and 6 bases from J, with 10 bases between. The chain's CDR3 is CASSPPGRSDTQYF. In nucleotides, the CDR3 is TGTGCCAGCTCACCACCTGGTCGGTCGGATACGCAGTATTTT.

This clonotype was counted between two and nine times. The CDR3 loop is CASSLAPATNEKLFF. The CDR3 region has the DNA TGTGCCAGCAGCTTGGCCCCAGCAACTAATGAAAAACTGTTTTTT. V is TRBV5-5 and J is TRBJ1-4; D uncertain. CDR1 is SGHKS and CDR2 is YYEKEE in the germline V gene (reference sequence). The CDR3 sequence is 15 residues long. V gave up 0 bases and J gave up 0 bases, with 6 bases separating them.

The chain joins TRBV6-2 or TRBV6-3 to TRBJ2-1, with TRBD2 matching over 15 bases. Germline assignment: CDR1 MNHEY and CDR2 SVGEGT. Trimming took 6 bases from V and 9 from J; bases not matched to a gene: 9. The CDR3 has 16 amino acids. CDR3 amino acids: CASRGLGLAGGGEQFF. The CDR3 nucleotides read TGTGCCAGCAGGGGATTGGGACTAGCGGGAGGTGGTGAGCAGTTCTTC.

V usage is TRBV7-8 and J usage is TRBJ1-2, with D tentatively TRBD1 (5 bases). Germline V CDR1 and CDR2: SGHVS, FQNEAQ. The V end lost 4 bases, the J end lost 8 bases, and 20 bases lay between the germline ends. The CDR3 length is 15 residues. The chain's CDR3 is CASSYTGTQFKGYTF. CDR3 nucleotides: TGTGCCAGCAGCTACACCGGGACCCAGTTCAAAGGCTACACCTTC.

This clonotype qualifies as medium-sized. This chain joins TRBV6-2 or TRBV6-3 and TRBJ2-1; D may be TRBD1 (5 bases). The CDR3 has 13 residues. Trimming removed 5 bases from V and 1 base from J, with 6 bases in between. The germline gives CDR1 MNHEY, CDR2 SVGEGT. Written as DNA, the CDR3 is TGTGCCAGCAGTCGGACATCCTACAATGAGCAGTTCTTC. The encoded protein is CASSRTSYNEQFF.

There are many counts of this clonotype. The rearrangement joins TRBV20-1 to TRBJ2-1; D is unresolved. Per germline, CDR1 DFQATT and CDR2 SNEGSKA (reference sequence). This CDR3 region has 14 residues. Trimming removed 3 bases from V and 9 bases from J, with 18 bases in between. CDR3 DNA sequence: TGCAGTGCTAGCGTAACAACCCAAAGAGGTGAGCAGTTCTTC. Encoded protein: CSASVTTQRGEQFF.

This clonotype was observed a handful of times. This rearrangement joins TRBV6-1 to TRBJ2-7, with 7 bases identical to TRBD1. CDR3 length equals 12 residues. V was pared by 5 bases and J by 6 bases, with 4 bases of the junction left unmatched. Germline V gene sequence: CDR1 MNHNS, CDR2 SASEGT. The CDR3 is CASSRQGREQYV. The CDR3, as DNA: TGTGCCAGCAGTCGACAGGGTCGCGAGCAGTACGTC.

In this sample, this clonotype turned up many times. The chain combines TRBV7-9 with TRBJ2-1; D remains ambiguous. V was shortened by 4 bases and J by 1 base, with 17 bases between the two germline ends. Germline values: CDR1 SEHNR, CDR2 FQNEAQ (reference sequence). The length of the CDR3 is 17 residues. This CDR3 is CASSSGLTALSYNEQFF. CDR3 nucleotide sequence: TGTGCCAGCAGCTCTGGCCTTACTGCGCTTTCCTACAATGAGCAGTTCTTC.

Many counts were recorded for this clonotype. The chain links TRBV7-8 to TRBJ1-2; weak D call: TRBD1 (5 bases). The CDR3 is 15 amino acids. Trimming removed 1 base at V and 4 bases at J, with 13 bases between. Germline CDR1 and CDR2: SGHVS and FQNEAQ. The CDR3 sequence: CASSLETGAAYGYTF. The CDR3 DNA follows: TGTGCCAGCAGCTTAGAAACCGGGGCGGCCTATGGCTACACCTTC.

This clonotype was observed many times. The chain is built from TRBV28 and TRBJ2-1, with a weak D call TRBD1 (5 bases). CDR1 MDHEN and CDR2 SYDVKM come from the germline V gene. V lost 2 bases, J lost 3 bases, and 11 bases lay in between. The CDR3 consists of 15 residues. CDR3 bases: TGTGCCAGCAGTTTAAGACAGTCGAGCTACAATGAGCAGTTCTTC. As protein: CASSLRQSSYNEQFF.

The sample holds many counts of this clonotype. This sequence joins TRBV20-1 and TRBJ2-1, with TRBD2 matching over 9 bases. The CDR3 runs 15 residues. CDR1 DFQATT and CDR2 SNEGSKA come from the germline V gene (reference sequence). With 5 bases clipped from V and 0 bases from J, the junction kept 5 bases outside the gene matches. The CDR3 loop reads CSAHTSGLSYNEQFF. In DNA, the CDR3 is TGCAGTGCTCATACTAGCGGGCTCTCCTACAATGAGCAGTTCTTC.

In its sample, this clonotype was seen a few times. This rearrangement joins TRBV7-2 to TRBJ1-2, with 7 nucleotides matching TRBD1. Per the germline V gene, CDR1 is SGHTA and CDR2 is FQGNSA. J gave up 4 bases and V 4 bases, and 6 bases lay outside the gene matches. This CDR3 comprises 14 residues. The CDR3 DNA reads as TGTGCCAGCAGCTCAACCGGGACAGCCTATGGCTACACCTTC. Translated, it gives CASSSTGTAYGYTF.

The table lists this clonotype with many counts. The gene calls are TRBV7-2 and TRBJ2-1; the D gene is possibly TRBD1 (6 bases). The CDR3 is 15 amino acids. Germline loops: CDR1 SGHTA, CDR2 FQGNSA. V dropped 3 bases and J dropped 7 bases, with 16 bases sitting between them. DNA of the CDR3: TGTGCCAGCAGCTTTGGGGGCCGTAGGACAAATGAGCAGTTCTTC. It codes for CASSFGGRRTNEQFF.

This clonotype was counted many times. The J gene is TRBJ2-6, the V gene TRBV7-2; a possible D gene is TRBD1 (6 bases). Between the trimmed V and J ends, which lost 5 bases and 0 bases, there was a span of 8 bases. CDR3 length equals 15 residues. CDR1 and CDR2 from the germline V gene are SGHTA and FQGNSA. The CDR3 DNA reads TGTGCCAGCAGCGAGACAGGCTCTGGGGCCAACGTCCTGACTTTC. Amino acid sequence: CASSETGSGANVLTF.

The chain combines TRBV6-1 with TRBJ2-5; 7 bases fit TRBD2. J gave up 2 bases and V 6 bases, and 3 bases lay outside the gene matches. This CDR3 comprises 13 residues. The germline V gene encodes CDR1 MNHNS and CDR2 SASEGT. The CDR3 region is CASRGAGQETQYF. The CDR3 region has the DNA TGTGCCAGCAGGGGAGCGGGGCAAGAGACCCAGTACTTC.

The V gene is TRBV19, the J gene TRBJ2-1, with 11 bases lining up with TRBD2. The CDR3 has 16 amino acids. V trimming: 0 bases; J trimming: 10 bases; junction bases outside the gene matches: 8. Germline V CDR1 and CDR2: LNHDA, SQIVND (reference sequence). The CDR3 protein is CASSIDWVSGRAEQFF. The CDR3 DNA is TGTGCCAGTAGTATAGATTGGGTTAGCGGGAGGGCCGAGCAGTTCTTC. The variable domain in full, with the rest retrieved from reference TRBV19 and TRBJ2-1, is DGGITQSPKYLFRKEGQNVTLSCEQNLNHDAMYWYRQDPGQGLRLIYYSQIVNDFQKGDIAEGYSVSREKKESFPLTVTSAQKNPTAFYLCASSIDWVSGRAEQFFGPGTRLTVL.

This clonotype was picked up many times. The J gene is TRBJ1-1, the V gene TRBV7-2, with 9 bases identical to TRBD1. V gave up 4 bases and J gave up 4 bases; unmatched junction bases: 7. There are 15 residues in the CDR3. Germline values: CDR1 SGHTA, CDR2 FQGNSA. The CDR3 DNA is TGTGCCAGCAGCTCCCGGACAGGGGCGGGCACTGAAGCTTTCTTT. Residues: CASSSRTGAGTEAFF.